This T cell receptor beta chain came from a study of cytomegalovirus exposure and HLA in healthy donors. The PCR had 60 Vbeta and 13 Jbeta primers. Using immunoSEQ multiplex PCR, the repertoire was profiled, and TCRdb retains in-frame clones only, with some absent. The table includes 100,000 to 150,000 clones, about three quarters detected once. About this clone: Its antigen remains unknown.

Study results and limitations: Of the V segments, some could not be distinguished, including TRBV6-2 and TRBV6-3, and were excluded.

Although they were nominally healthy when sampled, donors likely had unrecorded immune exposures. Trimming removed 1 base from V and 8 bases from J; junction bases left unmatched: 9. This CDR3 has 15 amino acids. CDR1 and CDR2 (germline): SGHNT, YYREEE (reference sequence). Material for sequencing was PBMCs. This chain links TRBV5-4 with TRBJ1-2; 9 positions match TRBD1. The sequence was collected from a woman aged 60-75 years in good health and CMV-seropositive. In DNA, the CDR3 is TGTGCCAGCAGCTTGAGTTATATGACAGGGGGAGGCTACACCTTC. It is translated as CASSLSYMTGGGYTF.